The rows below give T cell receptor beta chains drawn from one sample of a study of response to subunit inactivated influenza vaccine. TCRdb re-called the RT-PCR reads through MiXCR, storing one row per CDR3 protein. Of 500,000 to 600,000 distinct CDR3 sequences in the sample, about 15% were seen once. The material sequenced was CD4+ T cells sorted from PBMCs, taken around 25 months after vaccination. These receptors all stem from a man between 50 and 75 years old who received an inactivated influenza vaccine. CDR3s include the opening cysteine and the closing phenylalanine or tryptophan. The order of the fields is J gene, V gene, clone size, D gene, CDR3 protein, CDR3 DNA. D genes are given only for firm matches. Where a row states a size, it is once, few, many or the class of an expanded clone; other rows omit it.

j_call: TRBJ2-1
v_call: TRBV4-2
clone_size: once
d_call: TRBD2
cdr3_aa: CASSQVLAGANNEQFF
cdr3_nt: TGTGCCAGCAGCCAAGTACTAGCGGGGGCAAACAATGAGCAGTTCTTC

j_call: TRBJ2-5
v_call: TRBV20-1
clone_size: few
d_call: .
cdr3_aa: CSARGWVGETQYF
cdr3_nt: TGCAGTGCTAGAGGATGGGTAGGGGAGACCCAGTACTTC

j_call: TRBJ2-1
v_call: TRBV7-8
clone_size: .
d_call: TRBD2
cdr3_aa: CASSSGLAGTNEQFF
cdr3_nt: TGTGCCAGCAGCTCTGGACTAGCGGGGACGAATGAGCAGTTCTTC

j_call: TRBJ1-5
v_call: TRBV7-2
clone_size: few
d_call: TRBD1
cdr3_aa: CASSPRQGAEPQHF
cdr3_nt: TGTGCCAGCAGCCCGCGACAGGGGGCTGAGCCCCAGCATTTT

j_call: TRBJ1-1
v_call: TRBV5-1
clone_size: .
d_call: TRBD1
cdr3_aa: CASSGGQGNTEAFF
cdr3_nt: TGCGCCAGCAGCGGCGGACAGGGGAACACTGAAGCTTTCTTT

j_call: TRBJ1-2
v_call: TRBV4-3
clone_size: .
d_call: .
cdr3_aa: CASSQDWREGFDGYTF
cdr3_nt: TGCGCCAGCAGCCAAGATTGGAGGGAAGGGTTCGATGGCTACACCTTC

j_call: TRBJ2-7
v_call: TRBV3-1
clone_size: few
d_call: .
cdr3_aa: CASSQCVSEQYF
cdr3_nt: TGTGCCAGCAGCCAATGCGTTTCCGAGCAGTACTTC

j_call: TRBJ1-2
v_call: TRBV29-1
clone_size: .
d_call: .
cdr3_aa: CSVEVGSSVYGYTF
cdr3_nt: TGCAGCGTTGAGGTTGGCTCCTCCGTTTATGGCTACACCTTC

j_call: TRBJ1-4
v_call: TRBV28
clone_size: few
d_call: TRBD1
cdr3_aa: CASSLGTGFNEKLFF
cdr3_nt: TGTGCCAGCAGTTTAGGGACAGGGTTTAATGAAAAACTGTTTTTT

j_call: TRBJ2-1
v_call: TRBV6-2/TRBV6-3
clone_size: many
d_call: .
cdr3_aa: CASSYWGNEQFF
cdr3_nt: TGTGCCAGCAGTTACTGGGGCAATGAGCAGTTCTTC

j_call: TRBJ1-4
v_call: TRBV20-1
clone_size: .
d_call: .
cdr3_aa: CSATRSLEKLFF
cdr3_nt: TGCAGTGCTACCAGGAGCTTAGAAAAACTGTTTTTT

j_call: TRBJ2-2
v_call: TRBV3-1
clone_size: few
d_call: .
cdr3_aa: CASSEGDIGELFF
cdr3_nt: TGTGCCAGCAGCGAAGGGGACATCGGGGAGCTGTTTTTT

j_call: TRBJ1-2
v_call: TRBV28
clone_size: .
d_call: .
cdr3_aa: CASSNSYREVIDGYTF
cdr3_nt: TGTGCCAGCTCTAATAGTTACAGGGAGGTTATAGATGGCTACACCTTC

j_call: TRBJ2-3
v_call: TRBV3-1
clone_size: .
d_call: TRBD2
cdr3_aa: CASSSTSGRSDTQYF
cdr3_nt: TGTGCCAGCAGCTCCACTAGCGGCCGGTCGGATACGCAGTATTTT

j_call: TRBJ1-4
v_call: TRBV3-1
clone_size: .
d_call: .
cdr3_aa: CASSQRAGGNEKLFF
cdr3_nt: TGTGCCAGCAGCCAAAGAGCGGGGGGGAATGAAAAACTGTTTTTT

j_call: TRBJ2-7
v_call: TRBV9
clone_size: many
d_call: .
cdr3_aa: CASSVELTSYEQYF
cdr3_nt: TGTGCCAGCAGCGTAGAGCTAACCTCCTACGAGCAGTACTTC

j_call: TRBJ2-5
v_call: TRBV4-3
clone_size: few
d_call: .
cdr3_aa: CASSQDRGTSGRGETQYF
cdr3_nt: TGCGCCAGCAGCCAAGATAGAGGAACCAGTGGGCGAGGTGAGACCCAGTACTTC

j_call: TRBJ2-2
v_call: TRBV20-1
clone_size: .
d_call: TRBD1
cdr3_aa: CSAAGTANTGELFF
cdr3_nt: TGCAGTGCTGCCGGGACAGCGAACACCGGGGAGCTGTTTTTT